Below, one T cell receptor (beta chain) is given with its context. Its antigen is not known. This record belongs to a study of shared clonotypes between healthy human individuals. Every donor, a Caucasian adult, lived in Nashville, Tennessee. A CD45RA+ naive subset and a CD45RA-negative memory subset were split from CD4+ cells. Profiled with immunoSEQ multiplex PCR; TCRdb holds only in-frame clones, not every one. The sample carries hundreds of thousands of clones, around 74% recorded once. Study-level results: Non-shared clonotypes displayed generation probabilities falling below those of clonotypes present in all four donors. Depth of sequencing was expected to influence donor clonotype sharing.

The sequencing sample was made of memory CD4+ T cells sorted from blood. As to subset: CD45RA-negative fraction. The clonotype was recovered from a woman younger than 45 in good health.

CDR3 DNA: TGTGCCAGCAGCTTGATTGTTGGCCGGAGGCTAGATAGCAATCAGCCCCAGCATTTT. It codes for CASSLIVGRRLDSNQPQHF. The V and J genes are TRBV7-8 and TRBJ1-5; D is unclear. The CDR3 totals 19 residues. Germline CDR1 and CDR2: SGHVS and FQNEAQ. The V gene lost 3 bases and the J gene lost 0 bases, with 21 bases spanning the gap. The full variable domain, rest sourced from reference TRBV7-8 and TRBJ1-5, is GAGVSQSPRYKVAKRGQDVALRCDPISGHVSLFWYQQALGQGPEFLTYFQNEAQLDKSGLPSDRFFAERPEGSVSTLKIQRTQQEDSAVYLCASSLIVGRRLDSNQPQHFGDGTRLSIL.